Described below is a single T cell receptor (beta chain) sequence and its context. Its cognate antigen is unknown. This entry is derived from a study of Graves' ophthalmopathy and Graves' hyperthyroidism. Germline-derived CDR1 and CDR2 are MDHEN and SYDVKM. The CDR3 runs 13 residues. The J segment lost 1 base and the V segment lost 8 bases, leaving 5 bases of the junction unmatched. Researchers took RNA transcripts and amplified TCR beta CDR3 regions from them. RT-PCR was first run with HTBI primers, then multiplex PCR in a second round. TCRdb reanalysed the multiplex PCR reads using MiXCR and keeps one entry per CDR3 protein. The profile shows some 520,000 distinct CDR3 sequences, approximately 15% of them singletons. Study findings and constraints: The model flagged ophthalmopathy progression at more than 60% sensitivity and 72% to 80% specificity.

Diagnostic conclusions were grounded in clinical symptoms, serum thyroxine, TRAb, thyroid ultrasound and orbital computed tomography. Around 10 ml of fresh blood yielded the PBMCs by density gradient. What was sequenced was blood. The chain has TRBV28 and TRBJ2-7; 7 bases are a match to TRBD1. The receptor was derived from a woman aged 25 to 39 with Graves' ophthalmopathy. The CDR3 region has the DNA TGTGCCAGCTTAGACAGGGCGTCCTACGAGCAGTACTTC. This codes for CASLDRASYEQYF.